One sample yielded the 28 T cell receptor beta chains listed below, sequenced in a study of OX40 agonist ivuxolimab in advanced cancers. Method: immunoSEQ multiplex PCR; TCRdb's copy keeps in-frame clones and lacks some. The table records approximately 76,000 clones, roughly 85% of them present only once. The sequenced sample was CD4+ or CD8+ T cells sorted from blood, obtained in a trial of the OX40 agonist ivuxolimab. Receptors were obtained from an adult with an advanced solid tumor such as melanoma, head and neck, liver or kidney cancer.

The J gene is TRBJ2-4, the V gene TRBV7-2, with 10 bases that match TRBD2. The CDR3 length is 14 residues. Unmatched junction bases numbered 6, after V lost 6 bases and J lost 7 bases. Germline V gene data show CDR1 as SGHTA and CDR2 as FQGNSA. CDR3 coding DNA: TGTGCCAGCAGGCCGGGACTAGCGACGAACATTCAGTACTTC. Translation: CASRPGLATNIQYF.

The J gene is TRBJ2-1, the V gene TRBV28; 12 bases align to TRBD2. Germline V gene lookup returns CDR1 MDHEN and CDR2 SYDVKM. V was pared by 10 bases and J by 8 bases, with 15 bases of the junction left unmatched. This CDR3 comprises 16 residues. CDR3 protein: CATHRLTSGSPDEQFF. CDR3 DNA sequence: TGTGCCACGCACCGCTTGACTAGCGGGAGTCCTGATGAGCAGTTCTTC.

The chain employs TRBV5-8 and TRBJ1-1; D gene unclear. CDR1 SGHTS and CDR2 YDEGEE come from the germline V gene. The CDR3 spans 15 residues. V was cut by 4 bases and J by 5 bases, with 18 bases left in between. DNA of the CDR3: TGTGCCAGCAGCCTGCCAGCCGGGCGGTTTACTGAAGCTTTCTTT. Its protein is CASSLPAGRFTEAFF.

The V and J genes are TRBV12-5 and TRBJ1-6; D is uncertain. Trimming cost V 0 bases and J 7 bases, with 4 bases left between them. Per germline, CDR1 LGHNT and CDR2 FRNRAP. The CDR3 is 13 amino acids. This chain's CDR3 is CASGLVQNSPLHF. CDR3 sequence (DNA): TGTGCTAGTGGTTTGGTACAGAATTCACCCCTCCACTTT.

This chain joins TRBV25-1 and TRBJ1-2, with 7 bases that match TRBD1. This CDR3 comprises 14 residues. Germline CDR1 MGHDK, CDR2 SYGVNS. V was pared by 2 bases and J by 8 bases, with 8 bases of the junction left unmatched. The CDR3 loop is CASSERGRGVGYTF. The DNA for the CDR3 is TGTGCCAGCAGTGAAAGGGGGCGGGGAGTCGGCTACACCTTC.

This clone was detected only once. The chain has TRBV2 and TRBJ2-5; possibly TRBD1 for D (6 bases). V was pared by 6 bases and J by 0 bases, with 8 bases between. Germline V gene data show CDR1 as SNHLY and CDR2 as FYNNEI. This CDR3 spans 13 amino acids. The CDR3 DNA is TGTGCCAGCAGGCAGGGGTACCAAGAGACCCAGTACTTC. Translating it yields CASRQGYQETQYF.

This chain uses TRBV18 with TRBJ1-5; 8 nucleotides align to TRBD1. Germline lookup yields CDR1 KGHSH and CDR2 LQKENI. This CDR3 has 15 amino acids. Losses at the gene ends were 3 bases for V and 7 bases for J; bases not matched to a gene: 8. The CDR3 coding sequence is TGTGCCAGCTCACCGGGGACAGGTGAAAGCCAGCCCCAGCATTTT. Translating it yields CASSPGTGESQPQHF. The full variable domain, in which reference TRBV18 and TRBJ1-5 provide the parts outside the CDR3, is NAGVMQNPRHLVRRRGQEARLRCSPMKGHSHVYWYRQLPEEGLKFMVYLQKENIIDESGMPKERFSAEFPKEGPSILRIQQVVRGDSAAYFCASSPGTGESQPQHFGDGTRLSIL.

This clone turned up a few times. V usage is TRBV19 and J usage is TRBJ2-6; 12 bases line up with TRBD2. CDR3 length: 17 residues. Germline trimming cut 7 bases from V and 4 bases from J; bases unmatched to any gene: 8. CDR1 and CDR2 from the germline V gene are LNHDA and SQIVND (reference sequence). CDR3 sequence reads: CASNPSGGARGANVLTF. The CDR3 DNA follows: TGTGCCAGTAATCCTAGCGGGGGGGCTCGCGGGGCCAACGTCCTGACTTTC.

V and J are TRBV9 and TRBJ2-7; D call uncertain. The germline V gene has CDR1 SGDLS and CDR2 YYNGEE. The CDR3 consists of 13 residues. Trimming stripped 4 bases from V and 3 bases from J, with 11 bases between. The CDR3 is CASSSPPRYEQYF. The CDR3 coding sequence is TGTGCCAGCAGCTCCCCACCCCGCTACGAGCAGTACTTC.

As DNA, the CDR3 is TGTGCCAGCAGCCGTAGTGGCCTCTCTGGAAACACCATATATTTT. It yields the protein CASSRSGLSGNTIYF. The rearrangement uses TRBV5-8 and TRBJ1-3; D gene ambiguous. Germline assignment: CDR1 SGHTS and CDR2 YDEGEE. V lost 4 bases, J lost 0 bases, and 11 bases lay in between. The CDR3 length is 15 residues.

The V gene is TRBV30, the J gene TRBJ1-1; D call uncertain. V lost 2 bases and J lost 1, with 14 bases in between. Germline CDR1 reads GTSNPN; CDR2 reads SVGIG (reference sequence). The CDR3 consists of 15 residues. In DNA form, the CDR3 reads TGTGCCTGGAGTCCCCCCCGGACGGGGAACACTGAAGCTTTCTTT. Residues: CAWSPPRTGNTEAFF.

This clone is a singleton in its sample. The chain links TRBV5-1 to TRBJ2-1; D not resolved. The germline gives CDR1 SGHRS, CDR2 YFSETQ. V was clipped by 0 bases and J by 14 bases, with 9 bases between them. The length of the CDR3 is 11 residues. The CDR3 here is CASSLEGWEFF. The CDR3 DNA sequence: TGCGCCAGCAGCTTGGAGGGCTGGGAGTTCTTC.

The CDR3 protein is CASSLWGGTEETQYF. The DNA of the CDR3 is TGTGCCAGCAGCTTATGGGGGGGTACTGAAGAGACCCAGTACTTC. The chain couples TRBV7-3 to TRBJ2-5, with 7 positions matching TRBD2. V shed 2 bases and J 3 bases; nucleotides not matched to a gene: 6. In germline, CDR1 is SGHTA, CDR2 FQGTGA. The length of the CDR3 is 15 residues.

As to this clone: The junction does not match germline at one end; this may be a read error. The CDR3 loop reads CASSLAGRDEHYF. CDR3 nucleotide sequence: TGTGCCAGCAGCTTAGCAGGGAGGGACGAGCATTACTTC. V gene TRBV7-6 combines with J gene TRBJ2-7; 7 bases map to TRBD2. This CDR3 comprises 13 residues. Germline V CDR1 and CDR2: SGHVS, FNYEAQ.

This clone was seen a few times. The chain employs TRBV19 and TRBJ2-7; D is ambiguous. CDR1 and CDR2 (germline): LNHDA, SQIVND (reference sequence). V was cut by 3 bases and J by 3 bases, with 6 bases left in between. The CDR3 runs 12 residues. CDR3 DNA: TGTGCCAGTAGTATTCTGGGCTACGAGCAGTACTTC. This gives the protein CASSILGYEQYF.

The chain is built from TRBV11-3 and TRBJ2-1; a possible D gene is TRBD2 (5 bases). Trimming removed 5 bases at V and 5 bases at J, with 10 bases between. CDR3 length: 13 amino acids. Germline-derived CDR1 and CDR2 are SGHNT and YENEEA. This CDR3 is CASSTEGHNEQFF. Here the CDR3 DNA reads TGTGCCAGCAGCACAGAGGGCCACAATGAGCAGTTCTTC.

This chain uses TRBV19 with TRBJ2-1; TRBD1 might be the D (6 bases). This CDR3 spans 12 amino acids. V lost 5 bases and J lost 10, with 12 bases in between. CDR1 is LNHDA, CDR2 SQIVND, per germline (reference sequence). The CDR3 DNA follows: TGTGCCAGTAGTGCGCGAGGGGGAGAGCAGTTCTTC. Translating it yields CASSARGGEQFF.

The rearrangement joins TRBV6-1 to TRBJ2-7; possibly TRBD1 or TRBD2 for D (5 bases each). Germline-derived CDR1 and CDR2 are MNHNS and SASEGT. V was trimmed by 4 bases and J by 4 bases, leaving 11 bases between them. The CDR3 totals 13 residues. This CDR3 reads CASSAGREYEQYF. The CDR3 bases are TGTGCCAGCAGTGCCGGCAGGGAGTACGAGCAGTACTTC.

The chain uses TRBV6-5 and TRBJ2-5, with 11 bases that match TRBD2. In germline, CDR1 is MNHEY, CDR2 SVGAGI. The CDR3 is made up of 14 amino acids. Losses at the gene ends were 6 bases for V and 11 bases for J; bases not matched to a gene: 11. The CDR3 sequence is CASSLLAGGGEQYF. The CDR3 DNA sequence: TGTGCCAGCAGCCTCCTAGCGGGAGGAGGGGAGCAGTACTTC.

This chain links TRBV19 with TRBJ1-2, with 7 bases matching TRBD1. This CDR3 is 15 amino acids long. Trimming took 8 bases from V and 4 from J; bases not matched to a gene: 13. The germline gives CDR1 LNHDA, CDR2 SQIVND (reference sequence). The CDR3 loop is CASSKRDSALYGYTF. For the CDR3, the DNA is TGTGCCAGTTCGAAACGGGACAGTGCCCTCTATGGCTACACCTTC.

This clone was found once. V gene TRBV29-1 combines with J gene TRBJ2-1, with D maybe TRBD2 (5 bases). Trimming stripped 7 bases from V and 4 bases from J, with 5 bases between. Looked up from germline, CDR1 is SQVTM and CDR2 is ANQGSEA. There are 10 residues in the CDR3. CDR3 sequence (DNA): TGCAGCGCGGGGTACAATGAGCAGTTCTTC. It is translated as CSAGYNEQFF.

This clone has only one observation. The chain combines TRBV4-1 with TRBJ1-5; D is undetermined. Between the trimmed V and J ends, which lost 0 bases and 4 bases, there was a span of 16 bases. Germline CDR1 reads MGHRA; CDR2 reads YSYEKL. The CDR3 contains 17 residues. The CDR3 bases are TGCGCCAGCAGCCAAGAAACAGCGGCAGGTCGGAATCAGCCCCAGCATTTT. It encodes CASSQETAAGRNQPQHF.

This sequence joins TRBV6-4 and TRBJ2-4; perhaps TRBD1 as D (6 bases). In germline, CDR1 is MRHNA, CDR2 SNTAGT. The CDR3 loop spans 15 amino acids. V lost 4 bases and J lost 2, with 12 bases in between. CDR3 sequence (DNA): TGTGCCAGCAGTGTGGAGGACAGTCCCAAAAACATTCAGTACTTC. It is translated as CASSVEDSPKNIQYF.

The chain employs TRBV5-4 and TRBJ1-2; D unclear. CDR1 is SGHNT and CDR2 is YYREEE in the germline V gene (reference sequence). The germline V and J ends were trimmed by 0 bases and 1 base, with 7 bases remaining between them. CDR3 length: 14 residues. The CDR3 DNA is TGTGCCAGCAGCTTGGCCCGGTATAACTATGGCTACACCTTC. It specifies CASSLARYNYGYTF.

The genes are TRBV2 and TRBJ1-4; a weak D match, TRBD1 (6 bases). Trimming left V 2 bases short and J 8 bases short, with 15 bases between. The CDR3 is made up of 15 amino acids. Germline V gives CDR1 SNHLY, CDR2 FYNNEI. The CDR3 DNA reads TGTGCCAGCAGTGAAACGGGACAACCAGGAGAAAAACTGTTTTTT. Protein product: CASSETGQPGEKLFF.

The chain carries TRBV27 and TRBJ1-1; D may be TRBD1 (6 bases). V was cut by 4 bases and J by 1 base, with 7 bases left in between. CDR1 and CDR2 from the germline V gene are MNHEY and SMNVEV (reference sequence). The CDR3 loop spans 13 amino acids. The CDR3, as DNA: TGTGCCAGCAGTTGGACAGCGAACACTGAAGCTTTCTTT. It yields the protein CASSWTANTEAFF.

The chain couples TRBV10-3 to TRBJ2-7, with TRBD1 as a possible D gene (5 bases). Trimming pared 6 bases from V and 2 bases from J, leaving 23 bases between. CDR1 ENHRY and CDR2 SYGVKD come from the germline V gene. The CDR3 has 17 amino acids. The CDR3 bases are TGTGCCATCAGCCCTTATACTTCGCGTGACAGTACCTACGAGCAGTACTTC. Encoded protein: CAISPYTSRDSTYEQYF.

This sequence joins TRBV5-1 and TRBJ2-1, with 10 bases matching TRBD1. This CDR3 is 17 amino acids long. After removal of 2 bases from V and 7 bases from J, the junction contained 12 bases not matched to a gene. Germline V gene sequence: CDR1 SGHRS, CDR2 YFSETQ. The CDR3, as DNA: TGCGCCAGCAGCTTTGGGACCGGGACAGGGGTGAATAATGAGCAGTTCTTC. Protein: CASSFGTGTGVNNEQFF.